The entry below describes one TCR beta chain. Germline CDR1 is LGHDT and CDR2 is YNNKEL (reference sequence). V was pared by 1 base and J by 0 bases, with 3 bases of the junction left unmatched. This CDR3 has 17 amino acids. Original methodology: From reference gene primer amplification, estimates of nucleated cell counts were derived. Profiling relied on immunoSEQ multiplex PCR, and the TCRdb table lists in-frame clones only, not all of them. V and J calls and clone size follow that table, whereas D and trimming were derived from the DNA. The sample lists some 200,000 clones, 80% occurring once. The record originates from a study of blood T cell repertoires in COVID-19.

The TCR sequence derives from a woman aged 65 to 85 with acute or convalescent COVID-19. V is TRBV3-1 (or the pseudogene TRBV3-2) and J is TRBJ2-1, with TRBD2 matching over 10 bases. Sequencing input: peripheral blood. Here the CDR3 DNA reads TGTGCCAGCAGCCAAGGAGCGGGAGGGGGCTCCTACAATGAGCAGTTCTTC. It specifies CASSQGAGGGSYNEQFF.